This T cell receptor (beta chain) was retrieved from a study of cytomegalovirus exposure and HLA in healthy donors. Sequencing used immunoSEQ multiplex PCR; TCRdb keeps in-frame clones, though not all of them. The table lists 150,000 or so clones, more than 80% of them singletons. A 120-subject validation cohort, separate from the 666-subject first cohort, supplied the donors. Turning to this clone: Its antigen is currently unknown.

V lost 3 bases and J lost 3; bases outside the gene matches: 5. Per the germline V gene, CDR1 is LNHDA and CDR2 is SQIVND (reference sequence). The CDR3 loop spans 16 amino acids. Overall study findings and caveats: Specificity for CMV antigens was confirmed in vitro for a few of the CMV-associated chains.

This chain connects TRBV19 to TRBJ2-4, with TRBD2 identical over 10 bases. This clonotype originated in a young woman in good health and CMV-seropositive. The sample taken for sequencing was PBMCs. The CDR3 DNA reads TGTGCCAGTAGTATCGAAGCGGGAGGGGGCAAAAACATTCAGTACTTC. Amino acids: CASSIEAGGGKNIQYF.